Listed below are T cell receptor beta chains from one sample, sequenced in a study of cytomegalovirus exposure and HLA in healthy donors. Clones were read by immunoSEQ multiplex PCR, and TCRdb kept only the in-frame ones, dropping some. The sample lists about 160,000 clones; roughly 96% were seen once. The sequenced material came from PBMCs. The receptors here all came from a young woman in good health and CMV-seronegative. The CDR3 runs from the conserved cysteine through the conserved F or W. Fields, in order: CDR3 protein, CDR3 DNA, V gene, clone size, D gene, J gene. The D gene is left open where the match is weak. Size tells how often a clone was seen (once, few, many) or the class of an expanded clone, and some rows leave it out.

CASSQGGGRRTDTQYF TGTGCCAGCAGCCAAGGGGGGGGACGCCGCACAGATACGCAGTATTTT TRBV7-2 - - TRBJ2-3
CASSHSYGSRAYEQYF TGCGCCAGCAGCCATTCTTACGGGTCGCGGGCCTACGAGCAGTACTTC TRBV4-1 - - TRBJ2-7
CASSLRGGGNEQFF TGTGCCAGCAGCTTAAGGGGGGGCGGGAATGAGCAGTTCTTC TRBV7-3 - - TRBJ2-1
CASSKAWGDYEQYF TGTGCCAGCAGCAAAGCCTGGGGGGACTACGAGCAGTACTTC TRBV21-1 - - TRBJ2-7
CASSPSPGNTIYF TGTGCCAGCAGTCCTTCCCCTGGAAACACCATATATTTT TRBV7-3 once - TRBJ1-3
CASSFRTGTEIAYEQYF TGTGCCAGCAGTTTTCGGACCGGGACAGAGATCGCCTACGAGCAGTACTTC TRBV27 - TRBD1 TRBJ2-7
CASSLGGLAQPQHF TGTGCCAGCAGCTTAGGAGGCCTGGCGCAGCCCCAGCATTTT TRBV7-9 - - TRBJ1-5
CAWAAPLRGTEAFF TGTGCCTGGGCCGCCCCCCTTCGGGGCACTGAAGCTTTCTTT TRBV30 - - TRBJ1-1
CASSQGSGELFF TGTGCCAGCAGCCAGGGCTCCGGGGAGCTGTTTTTT TRBV25-1 - - TRBJ2-2
CASRHLGPGTDTQYF TGTGCCAGCAGACACCTGGGCCCTGGAACAGATACGCAGTATTTT TRBV7-9 - - TRBJ2-3
CASSLLRVSGGLADTQYF TGTGCCAGCAGTCTCTTGAGGGTTAGCGGGGGGTTGGCAGATACGCAGTATTTT TRBV27 - TRBD2 TRBJ2-3
CAWTPDREGTEAFF TGTGCCTGGACTCCTGACAGGGAAGGAACTGAAGCTTTCTTT TRBV30 - TRBD1 TRBJ1-1
CASSEGTGYTDTQYF TGTGCCAGCAGTGAGGGGACAGGGTACACAGATACGCAGTATTTT TRBV25-1 - TRBD1 TRBJ2-3
CASSLATDNEKLFF TGTGCCAGCAGCTTGGCTACTGATAATGAAAAACTGTTTTTT TRBV5-5 - - TRBJ1-4
CASSQAGPSRNEQFF TGTGCCAGCAGCCAAGCAGGACCTAGCCGGAATGAGCAGTTCTTC TRBV16 - - TRBJ2-1
CASSWDRVPNGYTF TGTGCCAGCAGTTGGGACAGGGTTCCGAATGGCTACACCTTC TRBV6-1 - TRBD1 TRBJ1-2
CASSYPGQIYGYTF TGTGCCAGCAGTTACCCCGGACAGATCTATGGCTACACCTTC TRBV6-5 - - TRBJ1-2
CATQETGLGTEAFF TGTGCCACCCAAGAGACAGGGTTGGGAACTGAAGCTTTCTTT TRBV15 - TRBD1 TRBJ1-1
CASSQSTGGGNTIYF TGTGCCAGCAGCCAAAGCACAGGGGGCGGAAACACCATATATTTT TRBV4-2 - TRBD1 TRBJ1-3
CASSLRTSGGSVETQYF TGCGCCAGCAGCCTTAGGACTAGCGGGGGGTCCGTGGAGACCCAGTACTTC TRBV5-1 - TRBD2 TRBJ2-5
CSVDPGTGLDTQYF TGCAGCGTCGACCCCGGGACAGGCCTAGATACGCAGTATTTT TRBV29-1 - TRBD1 TRBJ2-3
CASSQGGETQYF TGTGCCAGCAGCCAGGGGGGGGAGACCCAGTACTTC TRBV4-2 - TRBD2 TRBJ2-5
CASSRGTGKRNEQFF TGCGCCAGCAGCCGAGGGACAGGGAAGAGGAATGAGCAGTTCTTC TRBV4-3 - TRBD1 TRBJ2-1
CASSLQGGGYGYTF TGTGCCAGCAGCCTTCAGGGAGGGGGCTATGGCTACACCTTC TRBV7-8 - - TRBJ1-2
CASSQERLAFEQYF TGTGCCAGCAGCCAAGAGCGACTAGCGTTCGAGCAGTACTTC TRBV4-2 - TRBD2 TRBJ2-7
CASSLGTSREETQYF TGTGCCAGCAGCTTGGGGACTAGCAGGGAAGAGACCCAGTACTTC TRBV5-4 - TRBD2 TRBJ2-5
CASSLSWQVPEAFF TGTGCCAGCAGTTTATCTTGGCAGGTCCCTGAAGCTTTCTTT TRBV27 once - TRBJ1-1
CASSIGTGLNTEAFF TGTGCCAGTAGTATAGGGACAGGATTGAACACTGAAGCTTTCTTT TRBV19 - TRBD1 TRBJ1-1
CASGALGTTNEKLFF TGTGCCAGCGGGGCTTTAGGAACAACTAATGAAAAACTGTTTTTT TRBV27 - - TRBJ1-4
CASSEPTPLSETQYF TGTGCCAGCAGTGAACCAACACCCTTATCAGAGACCCAGTACTTC TRBV25-1 - - TRBJ2-5
CASSLEGALEQYF TGTGCCAGCAGCTTAGAAGGGGCCCTCGAGCAGTACTTC TRBV5-6 - - TRBJ2-7
CASSGGTYTDTQYF TGTGCCAGCAGCGGCGGGACTTACACAGATACGCAGTATTTT TRBV11-3 - - TRBJ2-3
CASSRGVNEGYGYTF TGTGCCAGCAGCCGCGGGGTTAACGAGGGGTATGGCTACACCTTC TRBV7-9 - - TRBJ1-2
CASSPSGTGVPGNTIYF TGTGCCAGCTCACCCTCCGGGACAGGCGTGCCTGGAAACACCATATATTTT TRBV18 - TRBD1 TRBJ1-3
CASSPRGGLQETQYF TGTGCCAGCAGTCCAAGAGGCGGCCTACAAGAGACCCAGTACTTC TRBV6-6 - - TRBJ2-5
CASSLPGGGLEQYF TGTGCCAGCAGCTTGCCCGGGGGGGGTTTAGAGCAGTACTTC TRBV5-6 once TRBD2 TRBJ2-7
CASSLGQGEAYEQYF TGTGCCAGCAGCTTAGGACAGGGGGAGGCCTACGAGCAGTACTTC TRBV11-2 - TRBD1 TRBJ2-7
CASLGTGGSGELFF TGTGCCAGCTTAGGAACGGGGGGGTCCGGGGAGCTGTTTTTT TRBV2 - TRBD2 TRBJ2-2
CASSSTDTQYF TGTGCCAGCAGTTCAACAGATACGCAGTATTTT TRBV2 - - TRBJ2-3
CASSPGRTELPRSSTDTQYF TGTGCCAGCAGCCCCGGGAGAACTGAGCTCCCTAGATCGAGCACAGATACGCAGTATTTT TRBV7-8 once - TRBJ2-3
CASSPAGGLGHYEQYF TGTGCCAGCAGTCCGGCCGGGGGACTAGGTCACTACGAGCAGTACTTC TRBV27 - TRBD2 TRBJ2-7
CASSSDSQETQYF TGTGCTAGCAGTTCGGACTCCCAAGAGACCCAGTACTTC TRBV7-7 - - TRBJ2-5
CASSLALAGGRDTQYF TGTGCCAGCAGCTTAGCTCTAGCGGGGGGCAGAGATACGCAGTATTTT TRBV11-2 - TRBD2 TRBJ2-3
CASSLWSSYEQYF TGTGCCAGCAGCCTTTGGAGCTCCTACGAGCAGTACTTC TRBV7-2 - - TRBJ2-7
CASSQDGEGSSPLHF TGCGCCAGCAGCCAAGATGGGGAGGGCAGTTCACCCCTCCACTTT TRBV4-1 once - TRBJ1-6
CASSEQGEDYGYTF TGTGCCAGCAGTGAACAGGGGGAGGACTATGGCTACACCTTC TRBV2 - TRBD1 TRBJ1-2
CASSPEGQGRQPQHF TGTGCCAGCAGCCCCGAGGGGCAGGGGAGACAGCCCCAGCATTTT TRBV9 - - TRBJ1-5
CASSLAGQVAGGYTF TGCGCCAGCAGCTTGGCCGGACAGGTGGCGGGAGGCTACACCTTC TRBV5-1 - TRBD1 TRBJ1-2
CASSQDLWGPNEQFF TGTGCCAGCAGCCAAGATCTGTGGGGGCCAAATGAGCAGTTCTTC TRBV4-2 - - TRBJ2-1
CASSLQGYEQYF TGTGCCAGCTCACTTCAGGGATACGAGCAGTACTTC TRBV18 - - TRBJ2-7
CASSLVVAGEYNEQFF TGTGCCAGCAGCTTAGTGGTAGCGGGGGAGTACAATGAGCAGTTCTTC TRBV11-2 - TRBD2 TRBJ2-1
CASSLSPGTSGSQETQYF TGTGCCAGCAGTTTATCACCCGGGACTAGCGGATCACAAGAGACCCAGTACTTC TRBV27 - TRBD2 TRBJ2-5
CASSYSSGTSEKLFF TGTGCCAGCAGTTACTCCTCCGGGACTAGTGAAAAACTGTTTTTT TRBV6-5 - - TRBJ1-4
CASKTGTGVFEQYF TGTGCCAGCAAGACCGGGACAGGGGTTTTTGAGCAGTACTTC TRBV6-1 - TRBD1 TRBJ2-7
CASSYSGGGAIGELFF TGTGCCAGCAGTTACTCGGGCGGGGGGGCCATCGGGGAGCTGTTTTTT TRBV6-5 - TRBD2 TRBJ2-2
CASSPGAAVYGYTF TGTGCCAGCAGCCCAGGGGCGGCGGTATATGGCTACACCTTC TRBV2 - - TRBJ1-2
CASSAPTKGIEAFF TGTGCCAGCAGCGCACCCACAAAGGGGATTGAAGCTTTCTTT TRBV9 - - TRBJ1-1
CASSLEGLYEQYF TGTGCCAGCAGCTTGGAGGGGCTATACGAGCAGTACTTC TRBV5-6 - - TRBJ2-7
CASSQVAGGLVEQFF TGCGCCAGCAGCCAAGTAGCGGGGGGGCTGGTTGAGCAGTTCTTC TRBV4-1 - TRBD2 TRBJ2-1
CASSLSTGSDTEAFF TGTGCCAGCAGCTTATCAACAGGGTCGGACACTGAAGCTTTCTTT TRBV7-9 - - TRBJ1-1